These T cell receptor beta chains were read from a single sample in a study of cytomegalovirus exposure and HLA in healthy donors. Using immunoSEQ multiplex PCR, the repertoire was profiled, and TCRdb retains in-frame clones only, with some absent. Of over 150,000 clones listed, approximately 80% are singletons. Sequencing used PBMCs. Every receptor here comes from a male donor in good health and CMV-seropositive. The CDR3 runs from the conserved cysteine through the conserved F or W.

TRBV5-1,CASSPRSRTGENSGANVLTF
TRBV9,CASSVEGTGGWNEQFF
TRBV5-1,CASSWFGGNEQFF
TRBV27,CASSGQANYGYTF
TRBV30,CAWSVTGGYGYTF
TRBV27,CASSRLAGEGHNEQFF
TRBV6-5,CASRGLGPYF
TRBV6-6,CASSYWAGGKETQYF
TRBV5-4,CASSASGGLEETQYF
TRBV7-2,CASSLAGVKAGGLAKNIQYF
TRBV5-5,CASSKEVTGGRYEQYF
TRBV4-1,CASSRRGAGATEAFF
TRBV7-2,CASSLAGQVNTEAFF
TRBV7-2,CASSFGTGGYEQYF
TRBV19,CASRSGGYEKLFF
TRBV4-3,CASSPVARTGTEAFF
TRBV4-3,CASSQDLPTGGVYGYTF
TRBV5-8,CASSLDVDYGYTF
TRBV21-1,CASDPPRDRHMNTEAFF
TRBV9,CASSVGRGSDTQYF
TRBV5-1,CASSVHRGRRNTEAFF
TRBV11-2,CASIQSGGARETQYF
TRBV5-8,CASSFRGQGPREQYF
TRBV7-8,CASSLAGGQAYEQYF